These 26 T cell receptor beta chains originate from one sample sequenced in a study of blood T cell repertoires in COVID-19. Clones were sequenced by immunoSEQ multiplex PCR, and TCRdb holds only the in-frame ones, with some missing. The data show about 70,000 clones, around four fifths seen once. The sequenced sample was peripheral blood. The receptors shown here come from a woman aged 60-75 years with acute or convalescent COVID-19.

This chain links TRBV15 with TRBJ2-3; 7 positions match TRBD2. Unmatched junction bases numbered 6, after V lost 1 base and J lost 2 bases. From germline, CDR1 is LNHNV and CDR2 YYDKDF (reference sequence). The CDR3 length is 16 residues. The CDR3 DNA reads TGTGCCACCAGCAGAGGTGGTGGGAGGGCCACAGATACGCAGTATTTT. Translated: CATSRGGGRATDTQYF. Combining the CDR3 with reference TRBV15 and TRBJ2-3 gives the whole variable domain DAMVIQNPRYQVTQFGKPVTLSCSQTLNHNVMYWYQQKSSQAPKLLFHYYDKDFNNEADTPDNFQSRRPNTSFCFLDIRSPGLGDTAMYLCATSRGGGRATDTQYFGPGTRLTVL.

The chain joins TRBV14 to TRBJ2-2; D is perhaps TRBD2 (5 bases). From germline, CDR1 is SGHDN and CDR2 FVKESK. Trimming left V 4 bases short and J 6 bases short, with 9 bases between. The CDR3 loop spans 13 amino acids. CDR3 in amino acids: CASSPTGSGELFF. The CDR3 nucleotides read TGTGCCAGCAGCCCAACGGGGTCCGGGGAGCTGTTTTTT.

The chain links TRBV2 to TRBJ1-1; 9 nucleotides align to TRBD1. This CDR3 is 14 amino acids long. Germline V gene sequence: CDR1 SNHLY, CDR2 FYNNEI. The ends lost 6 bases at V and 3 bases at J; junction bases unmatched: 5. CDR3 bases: TGTGCCAGCAGAATGGGACAGGGAGACACTGAAGCTTTCTTT. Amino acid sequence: CASRMGQGDTEAFF.

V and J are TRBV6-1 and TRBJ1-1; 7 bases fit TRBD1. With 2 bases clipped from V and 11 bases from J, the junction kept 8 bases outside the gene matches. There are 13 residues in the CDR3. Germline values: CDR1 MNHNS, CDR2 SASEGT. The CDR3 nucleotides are TGTGCCAGCAGTGAACAGCTGGACAGGTCCGCTTTCTTT. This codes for CASSEQLDRSAFF.

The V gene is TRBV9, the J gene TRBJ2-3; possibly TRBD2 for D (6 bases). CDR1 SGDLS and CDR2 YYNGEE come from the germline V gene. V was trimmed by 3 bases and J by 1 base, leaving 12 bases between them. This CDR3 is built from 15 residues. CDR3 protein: CASSAQGLGTDTQYF. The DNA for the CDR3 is TGTGCCAGCAGCGCCCAGGGACTTGGCACAGATACGCAGTATTTT. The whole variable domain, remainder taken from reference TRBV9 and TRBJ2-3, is DSGVTQTPKHLITATGQRVTLRCSPRSGDLSVYWYQQSLDQGLQFLIQYYNGEERAKGNILERFSAQQFPDLHSELNLSSLELGDSALYFCASSAQGLGTDTQYFGPGTRLTVL.

CDR3 in amino acids: CASSQGAVGVFF. In DNA, the CDR3 is TGTGCCAGCAGCCAGGGGGCAGTGGGAGTCTTCTTT. The chain combines TRBV3-1 (or the pseudogene TRBV3-2) with TRBJ1-1; TRBD1 is a possible D gene (6 bases). Looked up from germline, CDR1 is LGHDT and CDR2 is YNNKEL (reference sequence). Trimming removed 3 bases from V and 14 bases from J, with 16 bases in between. The CDR3 extends over 12 amino acids.

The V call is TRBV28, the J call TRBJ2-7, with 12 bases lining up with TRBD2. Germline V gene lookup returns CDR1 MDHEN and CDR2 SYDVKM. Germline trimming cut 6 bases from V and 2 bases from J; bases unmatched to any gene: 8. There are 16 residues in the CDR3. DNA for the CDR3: TGTGCCAGCAGGTCCAGACTAGCGGGAGTAACCTACGAGCAGTACTTC. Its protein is CASRSRLAGVTYEQYF.

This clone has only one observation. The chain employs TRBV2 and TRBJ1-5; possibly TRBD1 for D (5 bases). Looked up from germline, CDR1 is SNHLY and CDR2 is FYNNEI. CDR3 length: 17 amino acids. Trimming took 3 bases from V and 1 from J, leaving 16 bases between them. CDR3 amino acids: CASSDNKQARSNQPQHF. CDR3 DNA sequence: TGTGCCAGCAGTGATAATAAACAGGCCCGGAGCAATCAGCCCCAGCATTTT. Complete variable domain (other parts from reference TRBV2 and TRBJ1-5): EPEVTQTPSHQVTQMGQEVILRCVPISNHLYFYWYRQILGQKVEFLVSFYNNEISEKSEIFDDQFSVERPDGSNFTLKIRSTKLEDSAMYFCASSDNKQARSNQPQHFGDGTRLSIL.

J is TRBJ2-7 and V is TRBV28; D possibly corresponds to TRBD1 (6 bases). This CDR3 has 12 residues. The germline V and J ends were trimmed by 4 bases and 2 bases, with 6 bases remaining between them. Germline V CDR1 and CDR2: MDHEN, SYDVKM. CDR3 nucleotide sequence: TGTGCCAGCAGTTCAGGGGCCTACGAGCAGTACTTC. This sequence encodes CASSSGAYEQYF.

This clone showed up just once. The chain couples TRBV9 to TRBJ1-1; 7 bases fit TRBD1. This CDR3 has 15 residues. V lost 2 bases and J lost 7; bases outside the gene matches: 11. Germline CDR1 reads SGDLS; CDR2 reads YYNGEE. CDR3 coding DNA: TGTGCCAGCAGCGTCGACCCCGGGACAGCAGTTGAAGCTTTCTTT. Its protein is CASSVDPGTAVEAFF.

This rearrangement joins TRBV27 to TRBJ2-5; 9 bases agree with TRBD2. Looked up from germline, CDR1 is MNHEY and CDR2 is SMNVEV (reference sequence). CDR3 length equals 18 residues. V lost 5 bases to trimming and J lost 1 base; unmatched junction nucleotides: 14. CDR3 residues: CASSMYSSLAGLQETQYF. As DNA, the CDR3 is TGTGCCAGCAGTATGTATTCATCACTAGCGGGCCTCCAAGAGACCCAGTACTTC.

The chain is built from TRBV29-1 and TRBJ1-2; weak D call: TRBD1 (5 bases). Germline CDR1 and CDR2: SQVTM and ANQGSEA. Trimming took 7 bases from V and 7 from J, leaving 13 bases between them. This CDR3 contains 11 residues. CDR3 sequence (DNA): TGCAGCGCCGGAAGGCAGGGTGGCTACACCTTC. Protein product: CSAGRQGGYTF.

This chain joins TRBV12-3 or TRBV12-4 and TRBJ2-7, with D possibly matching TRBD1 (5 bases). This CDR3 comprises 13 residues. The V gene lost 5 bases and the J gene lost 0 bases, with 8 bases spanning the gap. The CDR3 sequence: CASSDRNSYEQYF. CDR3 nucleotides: TGTGCCAGCAGTGACAGAAACTCCTACGAGCAGTACTTC.

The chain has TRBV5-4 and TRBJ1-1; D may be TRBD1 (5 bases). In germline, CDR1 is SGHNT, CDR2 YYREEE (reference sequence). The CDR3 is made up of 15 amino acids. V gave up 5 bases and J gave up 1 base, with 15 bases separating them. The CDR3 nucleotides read TGTGCCAGCAGGTCACCCGGGGGGACGAACACTGAAGCTTTCTTT. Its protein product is CASRSPGGTNTEAFF.

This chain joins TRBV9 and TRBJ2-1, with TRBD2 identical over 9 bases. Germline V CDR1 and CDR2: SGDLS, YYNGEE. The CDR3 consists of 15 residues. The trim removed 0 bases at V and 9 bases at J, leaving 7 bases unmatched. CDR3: CASSVEGAGGGEQFF. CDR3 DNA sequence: TGTGCCAGCAGCGTAGAGGGAGCGGGGGGTGGTGAGCAGTTCTTC.

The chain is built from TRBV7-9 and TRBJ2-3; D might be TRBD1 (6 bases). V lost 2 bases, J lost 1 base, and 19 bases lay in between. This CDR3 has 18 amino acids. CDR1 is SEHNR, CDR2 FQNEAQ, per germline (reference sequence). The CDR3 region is CASSLSQGVGVGTDTQYF. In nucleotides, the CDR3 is TGTGCCAGCAGCTTATCACAGGGAGTCGGGGTGGGCACAGATACGCAGTATTTT.

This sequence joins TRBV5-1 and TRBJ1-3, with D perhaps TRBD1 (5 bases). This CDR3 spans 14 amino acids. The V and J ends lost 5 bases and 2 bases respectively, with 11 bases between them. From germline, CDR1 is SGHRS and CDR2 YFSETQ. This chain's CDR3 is CASSQTGTGNTIYF. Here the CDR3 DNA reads TGCGCCAGCAGTCAAACAGGCACTGGAAACACCATATATTTT.

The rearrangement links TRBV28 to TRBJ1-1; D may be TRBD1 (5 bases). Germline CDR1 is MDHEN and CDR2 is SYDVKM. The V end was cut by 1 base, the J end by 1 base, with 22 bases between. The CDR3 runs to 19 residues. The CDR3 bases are TGTGCCAGCAGTTTATCCCCCTGGGTGTGGGGGACTCCGAACACTGAAGCTTTCTTT. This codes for CASSLSPWVWGTPNTEAFF.

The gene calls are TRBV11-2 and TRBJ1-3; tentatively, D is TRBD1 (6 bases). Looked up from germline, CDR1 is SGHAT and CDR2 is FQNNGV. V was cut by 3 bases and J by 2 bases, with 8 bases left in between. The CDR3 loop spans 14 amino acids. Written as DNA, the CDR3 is TGTGCCAGCAGCTTGAGGGACACTGGAAACACCATATATTTT. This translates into CASSLRDTGNTIYF. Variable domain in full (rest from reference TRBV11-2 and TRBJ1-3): EAGVAQSPRYKIIEKRQSVAFWCNPISGHATLYWYQQILGQGPKLLIQFQNNGVVDDSQLPKDRFSAERLKGVDSTLKIQPAKLEDSAVYLCASSLRDTGNTIYFGEGSWLTVV.

The CDR3 region has the DNA TGTGCCAGCGGAGTGGGGGGGACCAGCTCCTACAATGAGCAGTTCTTC. Translated: CASGVGGTSSYNEQFF. The rearrangement uses TRBV28 and TRBJ2-1, with 7 bases fitting TRBD2. The CDR3 has 16 amino acids. V was clipped by 8 bases and J by 0 bases; unmatched bases: 10. The germline CDR1 and CDR2 sequences are MDHEN and SYDVKM.

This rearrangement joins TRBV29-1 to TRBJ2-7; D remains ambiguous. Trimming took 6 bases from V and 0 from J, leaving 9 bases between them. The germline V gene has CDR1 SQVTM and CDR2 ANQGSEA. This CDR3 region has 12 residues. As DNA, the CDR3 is TGCAGCGTATTTGGCAGCTCCTACGAGCAGTACTTC. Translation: CSVFGSSYEQYF.

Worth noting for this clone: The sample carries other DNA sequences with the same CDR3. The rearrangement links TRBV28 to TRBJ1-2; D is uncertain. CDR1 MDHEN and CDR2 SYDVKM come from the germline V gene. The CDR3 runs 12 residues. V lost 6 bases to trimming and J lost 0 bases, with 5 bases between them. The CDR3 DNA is TGTGCCAGCAGCCTAACTAACTATGGCTACACCTTC. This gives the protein CASSLTNYGYTF.

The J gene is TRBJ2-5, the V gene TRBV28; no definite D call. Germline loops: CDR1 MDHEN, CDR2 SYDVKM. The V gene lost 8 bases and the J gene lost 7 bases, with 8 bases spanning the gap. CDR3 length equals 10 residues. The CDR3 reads CASGRGTQYF. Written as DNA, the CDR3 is TGTGCCAGCGGTCGAGGGACCCAGTACTTC.

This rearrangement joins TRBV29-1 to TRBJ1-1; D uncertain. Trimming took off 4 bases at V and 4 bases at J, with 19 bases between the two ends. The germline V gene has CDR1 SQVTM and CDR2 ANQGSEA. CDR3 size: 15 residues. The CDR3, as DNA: TGCAGCGTTGCTGCAGAGCGGCTGGTAGGCACTGAAGCTTTCTTT. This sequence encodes CSVAAERLVGTEAFF.

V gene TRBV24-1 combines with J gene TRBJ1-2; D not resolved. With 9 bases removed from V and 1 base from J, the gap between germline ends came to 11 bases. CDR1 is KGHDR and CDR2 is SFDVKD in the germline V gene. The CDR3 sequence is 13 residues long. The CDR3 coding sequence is TGTGCCACCTCCCCGGAGGGTAACTATGGCTACACCTTC. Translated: CATSPEGNYGYTF.

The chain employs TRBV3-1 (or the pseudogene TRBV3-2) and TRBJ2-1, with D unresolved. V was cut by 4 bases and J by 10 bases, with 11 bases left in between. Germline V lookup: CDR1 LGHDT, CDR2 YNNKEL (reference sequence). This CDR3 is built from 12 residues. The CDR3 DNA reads TGTGCCAGCAGCCCCAGCGTGCGGGAGCAGTTCTTC. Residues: CASSPSVREQFF.